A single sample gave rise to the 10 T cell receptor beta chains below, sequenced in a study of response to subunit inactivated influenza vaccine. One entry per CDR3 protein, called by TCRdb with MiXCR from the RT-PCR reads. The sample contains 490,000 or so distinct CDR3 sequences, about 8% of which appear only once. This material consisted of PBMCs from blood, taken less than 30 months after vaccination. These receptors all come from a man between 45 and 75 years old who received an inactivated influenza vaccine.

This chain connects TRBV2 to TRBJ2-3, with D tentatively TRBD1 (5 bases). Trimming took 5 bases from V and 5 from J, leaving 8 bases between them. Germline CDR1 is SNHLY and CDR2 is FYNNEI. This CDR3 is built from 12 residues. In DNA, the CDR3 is TGTGCCAGCAGTCAAGGGGAAGATACGCAGTATTTT. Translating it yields CASSQGEDTQYF.

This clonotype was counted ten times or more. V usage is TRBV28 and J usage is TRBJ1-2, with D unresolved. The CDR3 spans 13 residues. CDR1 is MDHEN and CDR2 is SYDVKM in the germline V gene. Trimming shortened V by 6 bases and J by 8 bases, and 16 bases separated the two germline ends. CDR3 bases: TGTGCCAGCAGAGACCCCGGACGAGGAGGCTACACCTTC. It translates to CASRDPGRGGYTF.

The CDR3 DNA reads as TGTGCCAGCAGCGAGGGGTCATGGGGTGGGTCTGAAGCTTTCTTT. It translates to CASSEGSWGGSEAFF. The chain combines TRBV9 with TRBJ1-1; tentative D call: TRBD1 (5 bases). V lost 3 bases and J 6 bases, leaving 18 bases between the germline ends. CDR3 length: 15 amino acids. Germline V lookup: CDR1 SGDLS, CDR2 YYNGEE.

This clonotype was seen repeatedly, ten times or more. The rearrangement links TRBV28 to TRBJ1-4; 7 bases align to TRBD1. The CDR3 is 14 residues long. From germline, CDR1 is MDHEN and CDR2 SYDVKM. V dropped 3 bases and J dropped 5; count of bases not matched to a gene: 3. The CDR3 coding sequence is TGTGCCAGCAGTTTGAGAGGGGGCAATGAAAAACTGTTTTTT. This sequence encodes CASSLRGGNEKLFF.

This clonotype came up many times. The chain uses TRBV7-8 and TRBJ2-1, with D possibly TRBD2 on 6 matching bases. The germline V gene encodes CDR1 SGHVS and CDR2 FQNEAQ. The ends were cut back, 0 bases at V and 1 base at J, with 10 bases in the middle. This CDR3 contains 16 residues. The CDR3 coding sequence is TGTGCCAGCAGCTTAGCGCCCGGGACTTCCTACAATGAGCAGTTCTTC. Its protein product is CASSLAPGTSYNEQFF.

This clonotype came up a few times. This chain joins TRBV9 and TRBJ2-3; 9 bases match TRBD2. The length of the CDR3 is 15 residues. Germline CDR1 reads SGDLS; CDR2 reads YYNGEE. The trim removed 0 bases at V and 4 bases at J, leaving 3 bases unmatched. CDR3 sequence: CASSVGGRAADTQYF. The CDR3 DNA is TGTGCCAGCAGCGTAGGCGGGAGGGCTGCAGATACGCAGTATTTT.

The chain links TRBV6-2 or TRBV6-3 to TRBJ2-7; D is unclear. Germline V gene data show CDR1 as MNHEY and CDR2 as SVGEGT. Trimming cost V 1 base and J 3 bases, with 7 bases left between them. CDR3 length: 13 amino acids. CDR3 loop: CASSYYGGYEQYF. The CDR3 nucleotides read TGTGCCAGCAGTTACTACGGCGGCTACGAGCAGTACTTC.

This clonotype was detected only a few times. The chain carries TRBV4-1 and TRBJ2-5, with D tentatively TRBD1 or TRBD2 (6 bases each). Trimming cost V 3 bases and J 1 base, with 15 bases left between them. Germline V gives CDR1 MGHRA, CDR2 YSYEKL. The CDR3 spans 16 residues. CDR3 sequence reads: CASSHLRRGVQETQYF. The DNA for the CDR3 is TGCGCCAGCAGCCACCTCAGGAGGGGGGTCCAAGAGACCCAGTACTTC.

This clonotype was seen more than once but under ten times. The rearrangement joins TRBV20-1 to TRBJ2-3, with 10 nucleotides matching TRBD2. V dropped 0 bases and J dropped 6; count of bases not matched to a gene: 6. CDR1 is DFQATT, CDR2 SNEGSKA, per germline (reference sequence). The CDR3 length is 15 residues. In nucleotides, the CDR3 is TGCAGTGCTAGAGATGCGGCTAGCGGGAGTGATACGCAGTATTTT. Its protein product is CSARDAASGSDTQYF.

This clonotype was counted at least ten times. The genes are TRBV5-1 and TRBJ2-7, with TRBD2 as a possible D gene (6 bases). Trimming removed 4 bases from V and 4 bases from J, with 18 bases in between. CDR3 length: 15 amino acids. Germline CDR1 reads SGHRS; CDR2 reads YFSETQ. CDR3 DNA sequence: TGCGCCAGCAGCCTGACCGGGGGACCGACTTACGAGCAGTACTTC. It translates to CASSLTGGPTYEQYF.